Below are 32 T cell receptor beta chains sequenced from a single sample in a study of CD8+CD57+ T cells in acquired aplastic anemia. Investigators profiled TCR beta VDJ and CDR3 from genomic DNA template. TCRdb reanalysed the reads using MiXCR and keeps one entry per CDR3 protein. Among some 180,000 distinct CDR3 sequences listed, approximately 46% were seen once. Sequenced sample: sorted CD4+, CD8+, or CD8+CD57+ T cells (not recorded which) from PBMCs. These receptors all stem from a human donor in good health.

This clonotype has a count of ten or more. The rearrangement joins TRBV4-1 to TRBJ2-5; a weak D match, TRBD1 (6 bases). This CDR3 region has 17 residues. Germline CDR1 MGHRA, CDR2 YSYEKL. Trimming cost V 0 bases and J 0 bases, with 14 bases left between them. CDR3 DNA sequence: TGCGCCAGCAGCCAAGACTACACAGGGAGTTACCAAGAGACCCAGTACTTC. Translated, it gives CASSQDYTGSYQETQYF.

Notes on this clonotype: This sequence may be a read error, since a much larger clone differs from it by one base. V usage is TRBV2 and J usage is TRBJ2-5, with TRBD2 as a possible D gene (6 bases). The germline V and J ends were trimmed by 10 bases and 4 bases, with 19 bases remaining between them. The CDR3 covers 14 residues. CDR1 and CDR2 (germline): SNHLY, FYNNEI. The CDR3 DNA is TGTGCCAACTCACTAAGACCTAGCGTAGAGACCCAGTACTTC. Protein: CANSLRPSVETQYF.

The V and J genes are TRBV15 and TRBJ2-5, with D tentatively TRBD1 (5 bases). Germline V gene sequence: CDR1 LNHNV, CDR2 YYDKDF (reference sequence). The CDR3 is 13 amino acids. V lost 0 bases to trimming and J lost 10 bases, with 12 bases between them. CDR3 in amino acids: CATSRDRKGNQYF. The CDR3 nucleotides are TGTGCCACCAGCAGAGATCGAAAGGGGAACCAGTACTTC.

The chain combines TRBV3-1 with TRBJ2-7; possible D gene TRBD2, 7 bases. V lost 6 bases to trimming and J lost 2 bases, with 20 bases between them. This CDR3 is 16 amino acids long. From germline, CDR1 is LGHDT and CDR2 YNNKEL (reference sequence). The CDR3 region has the DNA TGTGCCAGCAGTCCAAGGGGGGGCGCGAGGGCCTACGAGCAGTACTTC. Protein product: CASSPRGGARAYEQYF.

This clonotype has a single count. The chain links TRBV19 to TRBJ2-7; 9 nucleotides agree with TRBD1. The V gene's germline CDR1 is LNHDA and CDR2 SQIVND (reference sequence). Unmatched junction bases numbered 5, after V lost 5 bases and J lost 6 bases. The CDR3 spans 13 residues. The CDR3 sequence is CASSPRDRVEQYF. The CDR3 DNA reads TGTGCCAGTAGTCCTCGGGACAGGGTCGAGCAGTACTTC.

This clonotype showed up many times. The rearrangement links TRBV20-1 to TRBJ2-1, with 12 nucleotides matching TRBD2. The CDR3 sequence is 16 residues long. Germline CDR1 and CDR2: DFQATT and SNEGSKA (reference sequence). With V trimmed by 0 bases and J by 3 bases, 3 bases remained unmatched. CDR3 loop: CSAREGTSGRYNEQFF. The DNA for the CDR3 is TGCAGTGCTAGAGAAGGGACTAGCGGGCGCTACAATGAGCAGTTCTTC.

This clonotype occurred many times. The CDR3 region is CASSPGTSGTFTDTQYF. CDR3 nucleotides: TGTGCCAGCAGCCCCGGGACTAGCGGGACATTCACAGATACGCAGTATTTT. V usage is TRBV4-2 and J usage is TRBJ2-3; 13 nucleotides match TRBD2. The CDR3 length is 17 residues. Germline lookup yields CDR1 LGHNA and CDR2 YNFKEQ. The V and J ends lost 4 bases and 2 bases, in that order; junction bases with no gene match: 6.

The chain joins TRBV27 to TRBJ1-2; 7 bases agree with TRBD1. The CDR3 is made up of 14 amino acids. In germline, CDR1 is MNHEY, CDR2 SMNVEV (reference sequence). Losses at the gene ends were 6 bases for V and 1 base for J; bases not matched to a gene: 5. As DNA, the CDR3 is TGTGCCAGCAGAGGGACAGTCCTTAACTATGGCTACACCTTC. Encoded protein: CASRGTVLNYGYTF.

This clonotype came up a few times. The J gene is TRBJ2-1, the V gene TRBV6-1; D is ambiguous. V was cut by 5 bases and J by 7 bases, with 21 bases left in between. The CDR3 runs 16 residues. Germline V gene lookup returns CDR1 MNHNS and CDR2 SASEGT. The CDR3 loop is CASSPLTAGKPNEQFF. CDR3 bases: TGTGCCAGCAGTCCACTGACGGCTGGAAAACCGAATGAGCAGTTCTTC.

This clonotype came up a few times. This may come from a read error, since a much larger clone is one base off. This chain links TRBV19 with TRBJ2-7; TRBD1 matches at 11 bases. Germline CDR1 reads LNHDA; CDR2 reads SQIVND (reference sequence). The V gene end was trimmed by 6 bases and the J gene end by 3 bases; junction bases not matched to a gene: 7. The CDR3 has 15 amino acids. The CDR3 region has the DNA TGTGCCAGTAGGGGGGGGACAGGGGGGCTCTACGAGCAGTACTTC. Translating gives CASRGGTGGLYEQYF.

V usage is TRBV29-1 and J usage is TRBJ2-7, with D unresolved. CDR3 length: 10 amino acids. V was trimmed by 8 bases and J by 2 bases, leaving 7 bases between them. Germline values: CDR1 SQVTM, CDR2 ANQGSEA. The CDR3 protein is CSLRAYEQYF. Here the CDR3 DNA reads TGCAGCTTAAGGGCCTACGAGCAGTACTTC.

This clonotype was counted many times. V gene TRBV5-6 combines with J gene TRBJ2-7; 7 bases are a match to TRBD1. This CDR3 spans 15 amino acids. J lost 6 bases, V lost 4 bases, and 13 bases had no gene match. The V gene's germline CDR1 is SGHDT and CDR2 YYEEEE. This chain's CDR3 is CASSPAPTGAGEQYF. CDR3 DNA: TGTGCCAGCAGCCCGGCCCCTACAGGGGCTGGCGAGCAGTACTTC.

The table lists this clonotype with a few counts. The rearrangement joins TRBV4-3 to TRBJ2-7; D might be TRBD1 (5 bases). The ends were cut back, 3 bases at V and 0 bases at J, with 18 bases in the middle. This CDR3 is 17 amino acids long. Germline CDR1 reads LGHNA; CDR2 reads YSLEER. CDR3 protein: CASSQGFGGAPSYEQYF. The DNA for the CDR3 is TGCGCCAGCAGCCAGGGGTTCGGTGGGGCTCCCTCCTACGAGCAGTACTTC.

The genes are TRBV6-6 and TRBJ2-7, with D unclear. From germline, CDR1 is MNHNY and CDR2 SVGAGI (reference sequence). V lost 2 bases and J 6 bases, leaving 5 bases between the germline ends. CDR3 length equals 11 residues. The CDR3 sequence: CASSYSIEQYF. The DNA of the CDR3 is TGTGCCAGCAGTTACAGTATCGAGCAGTACTTC.

At least ten counts were recorded for this clonotype. The chain links TRBV5-1 to TRBJ1-1; D remains unclear. The CDR3 extends over 15 amino acids. Germline lookup yields CDR1 SGHRS and CDR2 YFSETQ. The V end lost 0 bases, the J end lost 1 base, and 10 bases lay between the germline ends. CDR3 region: CASSLAYRENTEAFF. The CDR3 DNA sequence: TGCGCCAGCAGCTTGGCCTACCGGGAGAACACTGAAGCTTTCTTT.

The sample holds many counts of this clonotype. The chain combines TRBV12-3 or TRBV12-4 with TRBJ2-3, with D perhaps matching TRBD1 (5 bases). The CDR3 loop spans 14 amino acids. V was trimmed by 2 bases and J by 3 bases, leaving 9 bases between them. The CDR3 here is CASSLKGATDTQYF. In DNA, the CDR3 is TGTGCCAGCAGTTTAAAAGGGGCTACAGATACGCAGTATTTT.

The chain recombines TRBV19 with TRBJ1-2, with D possibly being TRBD1 (5 bases). The CDR3 has 16 residues. V lost 3 bases to trimming and J lost 6 bases, with 20 bases between them. Germline CDR1 LNHDA, CDR2 SQIVND (reference sequence). CDR3 in DNA: TGTGCCAGTAGTATGGGCGTCCTGGGGGAATGGGATGGCTACACCTTC. This gives the protein CASSMGVLGEWDGYTF.

V usage is TRBV10-3 and J usage is TRBJ2-2; D gene ambiguous. V lost 5 bases and J 2 bases, leaving 6 bases between the germline ends. This CDR3 is 13 amino acids long. The V gene's germline CDR1 is ENHRY and CDR2 SYGVKD. Written as DNA, the CDR3 is TGTGCCATCAGTTCAGGAAACACCGGGGAGCTGTTTTTT. Translation gives CAISSGNTGELFF.

This clonotype has ten or more counts. V usage is TRBV7-3 and J usage is TRBJ1-1, with 8 bases matching TRBD1. V was clipped by 5 bases and J by 5 bases; unmatched bases: 7. The CDR3 sequence is 14 residues long. Germline-derived CDR1 and CDR2 are SGHTA and FQGTGA. CDR3 residues: CASSPGQGWTEAFF. The CDR3 nucleotides are TGTGCCAGCAGCCCAGGACAGGGTTGGACTGAAGCTTTCTTT.

The chain combines TRBV25-1 with TRBJ2-6; D may be TRBD1 (6 bases). Trimming pared 5 bases from V and 2 bases from J, leaving 13 bases between. Germline V CDR1 and CDR2: MGHDK, SYGVNS. This CDR3 has 16 residues. The CDR3: CASSYAAGAGANVLTF. The CDR3 nucleotides read TGTGCCAGCAGTTACGCCGCAGGGGCTGGGGCCAACGTCCTGACTTTC.

This clonotype has at least ten counts. The genes are TRBV4-1 and TRBJ1-2; D not resolved. Germline-derived CDR1 and CDR2 are MGHRA and YSYEKL. Between the trimmed V and J ends, which lost 0 bases and 0 bases, there was a span of 20 bases. The CDR3 spans 19 residues. The CDR3 here is CASSQDPFHIQSANYGYTF. The DNA of the CDR3 is TGCGCCAGCAGCCAAGATCCATTCCATATCCAATCGGCTAACTATGGCTACACCTTC.

A word on this clonotype: Compared with germline, one end of the junction differs, possibly owing to a read error. This chain connects TRBV6-6 to TRBJ2-1; 8 bases map to TRBD1. CDR3 size: 14 residues. Per the germline V gene, CDR1 is MNHNY and CDR2 is SVGAGI (reference sequence). The CDR3 DNA reads TGTGCCTGCAGCTGGACAGGGTCACGCAATGAGCAGTTCTTC. Amino acids: CACSWTGSRNEQFF.

The chain carries TRBV10-3 and TRBJ1-2; TRBD1 is a possible D gene (5 bases). Trimming took off 8 bases at V and 0 bases at J, with 16 bases between the two ends. CDR1 and CDR2 from the germline V gene are ENHRY and SYGVKD. This CDR3 is built from 15 residues. CDR3 sequence: CAIEAGGAANYGYTF. CDR3 DNA: TGTGCCATCGAGGCAGGAGGGGCAGCTAACTATGGCTACACCTTC.

CDR3: CASRVPGRRNTGELFF. The DNA for the CDR3 is TGTGCCAGCAGAGTCCCTGGACGACGGAACACCGGGGAGCTGTTTTTT. The V call is TRBV6-1, the J call TRBJ2-2; D unclear. This CDR3 comprises 16 residues. Trimming removed 6 bases at V and 1 base at J, with 15 bases between. The V gene's germline CDR1 is MNHNS and CDR2 SASEGT.

The gene calls are TRBV7-8 and TRBJ2-3; D call uncertain. The germline V and J ends were trimmed by 5 bases and 5 bases, with 2 bases remaining between them. The CDR3 is 10 amino acids. Germline loops: CDR1 SGHVS, CDR2 FQNEAQ. DNA of the CDR3: TGTGCCAGCAGCCAAGATACGCAGTATTTT. Its protein is CASSQDTQYF.

The table lists this clonotype with many counts. The V and J genes are TRBV7-9 and TRBJ2-1, with 7 positions matching TRBD1. The length of the CDR3 is 17 residues. Germline CDR1 and CDR2: SEHNR and FQNEAQ (reference sequence). V lost 4 bases, J lost 3 bases, and 12 bases stayed unmatched. The CDR3 DNA reads TGTGCCAGCAGCTCCAGACAGGGTCGGGGTTTCTACAATGAGCAGTTCTTC. It specifies CASSSRQGRGFYNEQFF.

This chain joins TRBV19 and TRBJ1-4, with D unresolved. Germline CDR1 LNHDA, CDR2 SQIVND (reference sequence). The CDR3 is 15 amino acids. The germline V and J ends were trimmed by 4 bases and 0 bases, with 9 bases remaining between them. The CDR3 nucleotides read TGTGCCAGTAGTAGGGCGGGCTCAACTAATGAAAAACTGTTTTTT. This sequence encodes CASSRAGSTNEKLFF.

This clonotype showed up many times. This chain uses TRBV19 with TRBJ2-4; D gene uncertain. The CDR3 covers 14 residues. Germline-derived CDR1 and CDR2 are LNHDA and SQIVND (reference sequence). The germline V and J ends were trimmed by 5 bases and 5 bases, with 13 bases remaining between them. CDR3 sequence: CASSWMGNQNIQYF. The CDR3 DNA sequence: TGTGCCAGTAGTTGGATGGGGAATCAAAACATTCAGTACTTC. Based on the CDR3 plus reference TRBV19 and TRBJ2-4, the full variable domain is DGGITQSPKYLFRKEGQNVTLSCEQNLNHDAMYWYRQDPGQGLRLIYYSQIVNDFQKGDIAEGYSVSREKKESFPLTVTSAQKNPTAFYLCASSWMGNQNIQYFGAGTRLSVL.

This clonotype was observed at least ten times. One base away lies a much larger clone, so this may be a sequencing read error. The rearrangement links TRBV29-1 to TRBJ2-6; D call uncertain. Germline CDR1 reads SQVTM; CDR2 reads ANQGSEA. The CDR3 totals 13 residues. The CDR3: CGVHFAGANVLTF. The CDR3 DNA sequence: TGCGGCGTCCACTTTGCTGGGGCCAACGTCCTGACTTTC.

This clonotype was seen at least ten times. The chain carries TRBV7-9 and TRBJ2-1, with TRBD2 as a possible D gene (6 bases). Between the trimmed V and J ends, which lost 7 bases and 2 bases, there was a span of 15 bases. Germline V CDR1 and CDR2: SEHNR, FQNEAQ (reference sequence). CDR3 length: 15 amino acids. This chain's CDR3 is CASTPAGRAYNEQFF. The CDR3 DNA is TGTGCCAGCACCCCGGCGGGGCGCGCCTACAATGAGCAGTTCTTC. Complete variable domain (other parts from reference TRBV7-9 and TRBJ2-1): DTGVSQNPRHKITKRGQNVTFRCDPISEHNRLYWYRQTLGQGPEFLTYFQNEAQLEKSRLLSDRFSAERPKGSFSTLEIQRTEQGDSAMYLCASTPAGRAYNEQFFGPGTRLTVL.

Note on this clonotype: The junction differs from germline at one of its ends, possibly a read error. V is TRBV12-3 or TRBV12-4 and J is TRBJ2-1; possibly TRBD2 for D (6 bases). This CDR3 is built from 15 residues. For the CDR3, the DNA is TGTGCCACCAGTTTATCCGGGAGCTCCTACAATGAGCAGTTCTTC. Protein: CATSLSGSSYNEQFF.

V is TRBV7-2 and J is TRBJ1-1; maybe TRBD1 (5 bases). The CDR3 spans 14 residues. Germline V gives CDR1 SGHTA, CDR2 FQGNSA. V gave up 5 bases and J gave up 5 bases, with 15 bases separating them. CDR3 sequence (DNA): TGTGCCAGCAGCATCCGGGATTGGGGGACTGAAGCTTTCTTT. Its translation: CASSIRDWGTEAFF. The variable domain in full, completed from reference TRBV7-2 and TRBJ1-1, reads GAGVSQSPSNKVTEKGKDVELRCDPISGHTALYWYRQSLGQGLEFLIYFQGNSAPDKSGLPSDRFSAERTGGSVSTLTIQRTQQEDSAVYLCASSIRDWGTEAFFGQGTRLTVV.